These 27 T cell receptor beta chains share one sample of origin, sequenced in a study of CXCR3-negative and CXCR3-positive naive CD8 T cells. Libraries of TRB cDNA were made by 5' RACE and carried UMIs. Reanalyzing the 5' RACE reads, TCRdb keeps one entry per CDR3 protein, without DNA. The sample table sets out tens of thousands of distinct CDR3 sequences. Sequenced material: naive CXCR3- CD8+ T cells from blood. Subset specified: CD45RO-CCR7+CD27+CD95- naive CD8+ T cells lacking CXCR3 (TNR3-). These receptor sequences come from a human donor in good health. Some clones in this sample may be carry-over from other donors' samples.

The chain links TRBV5-1 to TRBJ1-2; the D gene TCRdb calls, TRBD1, cannot be checked with no DNA. CDR3 length: 15 residues. The V gene's germline CDR1 is SGHRS and CDR2 YFSETQ. The CDR3 sequence is CASRPPGQGKNVYTF.

The chain links TRBV7-6 to TRBJ2-2. In germline, CDR1 is SGHVS, CDR2 FNYEAQ. CDR3 length: 17 residues. The CDR3 reads CASSLNRSYSNTGELFF. Combining the CDR3 with reference TRBV7-6 and TRBJ2-2 gives the whole variable domain GAGVSQSPRYKVTKRGQDVALRCDPISGHVSLYWYRQALGQGPEFLTYFNYEAQQDKSGLPNDRFSAERPEGSISTLTIQRTEQRDSAMYRCASSLNRSYSNTGELFFGEGSRLTVL.

The CDR3 loop is CSVETLGFSSTDTQYF. This chain joins TRBV29-1 and TRBJ2-3; no DNA is available, so the TRBD2 call from TCRdb remains unchecked. Germline V gene sequence: CDR1 SQVTM, CDR2 ANQGSEA. CDR3 size: 16 residues.

This chain links TRBV4-1 with TRBJ2-1; checking the TCRdb D call of TRBD2 is not possible without DNA. CDR1 is MGHRA, CDR2 YSYEKL, per germline. This CDR3 region has 17 residues. The CDR3 loop reads CASSQDPTSGSFNEQFF.

The rearrangement joins TRBV27 to TRBJ2-7. This CDR3 region has 12 residues. Germline-derived CDR1 and CDR2 are MNHEY and SMNVEV (reference sequence). This CDR3 reads CASSSVSLEQYF.

The rearrangement joins TRBV7-9 to TRBJ2-7; the D gene TCRdb calls, TRBD2, cannot be checked with no DNA. Germline values: CDR1 SEHNR, CDR2 FQNEAQ (reference sequence). CDR3 length equals 15 residues. CDR3 loop: CASSSLLASLNEQYF.

This chain connects TRBV7-3 to TRBJ2-3; TCRdb proposes TRBD1, but this gene call is untestable without DNA. Looked up from germline, CDR1 is SGHTA and CDR2 is FQGTGA. This CDR3 is 16 amino acids long. CDR3 amino acids: CASSVGAGASTDTQYF.

The V call is TRBV11-2, the J call TRBJ2-2. Germline CDR1 SGHAT, CDR2 FQNNGV. The CDR3 contains 11 residues. The CDR3 sequence is CASSLYGELFF.

The chain has TRBV6-2 or TRBV6-3 and TRBJ2-1. Germline CDR1 MNHEY, CDR2 SVGEGT. CDR3 size: 15 residues. CDR3 residues: CASSHLGSSYNEQFF.

CDR3: CATGNRGFYGELFF. This chain uses TRBV6-5 with TRBJ2-2; TCRdb picks TRBD1, but there is no DNA to check that call. CDR1 MNHEY and CDR2 SVGAGI come from the germline V gene. CDR3 size: 14 residues.

The chain employs TRBV18 and TRBJ1-2; TCRdb's D gene call, TRBD1, goes unchecked for lack of DNA. The CDR3 is 18 residues long. In germline, CDR1 is KGHSH, CDR2 LQKENI. The CDR3 is CASSPVVTTGRLNYGYTF.

The chain links TRBV7-9 to TRBJ2-7; lacking DNA, the TRBD1 call made by TCRdb goes unchecked. Looked up from germline, CDR1 is SEHNR and CDR2 is FQNEAQ (reference sequence). CDR3 length: 17 amino acids. The CDR3 loop reads CASSTPGTGPPTYEQYF.

The rearrangement joins TRBV6-5 to TRBJ2-7; TCRdb outputs TRBD1, but without DNA this stays unchecked. The CDR3 consists of 14 residues. The V gene's germline CDR1 is MNHEY and CDR2 SVGAGI. CDR3 loop: CASSLSTGNYEQYF.

The chain links TRBV7-9 to TRBJ2-7; TCRdb's D gene call, TRBD2, goes unchecked for lack of DNA. This CDR3 is 14 amino acids long. Germline CDR1 SEHNR, CDR2 FQNEAQ (reference sequence). CDR3 region: CASSPSTDRLEQYF.

The chain has TRBV14 and TRBJ2-5. Per germline, CDR1 SGHDN and CDR2 FVKESK. This CDR3 comprises 12 residues. The CDR3 here is CASSLAAETQYF.

The rearrangement joins TRBV29-1 to TRBJ2-1; TCRdb outputs TRBD1, but without DNA this stays unchecked. Germline V gives CDR1 SQVTM, CDR2 ANQGSEA. The CDR3 is 15 residues long. The CDR3 here is CSVGDGTGILNEQFF.

The V gene is TRBV30, the J gene TRBJ2-3; TCRdb outputs TRBD1, but without DNA this stays unchecked. CDR3 length equals 12 residues. Per the germline V gene, CDR1 is GTSNPN and CDR2 is SVGIG (reference sequence). This CDR3 is CAWSASGDAQYF.

The chain recombines TRBV5-1 with TRBJ2-6. The CDR3 loop spans 16 amino acids. Germline V gene sequence: CDR1 SGHRS, CDR2 YFSETQ. This CDR3 is CASSLGVNSGANVLTF.

This sequence joins TRBV27 and TRBJ2-7; TCRdb picks TRBD2, but there is no DNA to check that call. The CDR3 has 13 amino acids. Germline CDR1 is MNHEY and CDR2 is SMNVEV (reference sequence). The CDR3 sequence is CASSYSGFYEQYF.

The chain carries TRBV29-1 and TRBJ2-4; lacking DNA, the TRBD2 call made by TCRdb goes unchecked. Germline CDR1 reads SQVTM; CDR2 reads ANQGSEA. The CDR3 extends over 14 amino acids. CDR3 loop: CSVEDEGTKNIQYF.

The rearrangement joins TRBV5-1 to TRBJ2-1; TCRdb's assignment of TRBD1 cannot be checked, as there is no DNA. The CDR3 spans 15 residues. CDR1 SGHRS and CDR2 YFSETQ come from the germline V gene. The CDR3 is CASSPQTGGWNEQFF. Looking up the rest from reference TRBV5-1 and TRBJ2-1 gives the full variable domain: KAGVTQTPRYLIKTRGQQVTLSCSPISGHRSVSWYQQTPGQGLQFLFEYFSETQRNKGNFPGRFSGRQFSNSRSEMNVSTLELGDSALYLCASSPQTGGWNEQFFGPGTRLTVL.

This rearrangement joins TRBV10-3 to TRBJ2-7; the TCRdb D gene call, TRBD2, has no DNA to confirm it. Germline values: CDR1 ENHRY, CDR2 SYGVKD. CDR3 size: 12 residues. The chain's CDR3 is CAITRTSGEQYF.

The rearrangement links TRBV29-1 to TRBJ2-7; no DNA is available, so the TRBD2 call from TCRdb remains unchecked. CDR1 and CDR2 from the germline V gene are SQVTM and ANQGSEA. The CDR3 spans 17 residues. CDR3 region: CSATGLAGPFSSYEQYF.

This chain links TRBV28 with TRBJ2-7; TCRdb proposes TRBD1, but this gene call is untestable without DNA. Germline V gene lookup returns CDR1 MDHEN and CDR2 SYDVKM. The CDR3 extends over 14 amino acids. Here the CDR3 reads CASSRPGTGPEQYF.

This chain links TRBV19 with TRBJ2-5. Germline loops: CDR1 LNHDA, CDR2 SQIVND (reference sequence). The CDR3 sequence is 12 residues long. Here the CDR3 reads CASSDALGTQYF.

The chain is built from TRBV29-1 and TRBJ1-2; TCRdb designates TRBD1, a call that cannot be tested without DNA. The CDR3 sequence is 15 residues long. Germline CDR1 SQVTM, CDR2 ANQGSEA. CDR3 loop: CSVEDTKGQGYGYTF.

The CDR3 is CASRGGEKLFF. V gene TRBV28 combines with J gene TRBJ1-4. CDR3 size: 11 residues. The V gene's germline CDR1 is MDHEN and CDR2 SYDVKM.